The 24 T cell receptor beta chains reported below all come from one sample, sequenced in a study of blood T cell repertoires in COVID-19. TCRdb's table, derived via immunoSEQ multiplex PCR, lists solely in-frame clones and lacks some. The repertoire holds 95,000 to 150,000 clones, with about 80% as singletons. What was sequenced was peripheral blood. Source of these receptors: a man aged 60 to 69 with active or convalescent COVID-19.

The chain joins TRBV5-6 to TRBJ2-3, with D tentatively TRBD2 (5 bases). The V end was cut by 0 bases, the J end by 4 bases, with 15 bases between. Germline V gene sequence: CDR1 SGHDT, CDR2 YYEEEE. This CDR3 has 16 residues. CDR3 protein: CASSLETGNIADTQYF. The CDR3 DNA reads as TGTGCCAGCAGCTTGGAGACGGGAAATATCGCAGATACGCAGTATTTT.

DNA for the CDR3: TGTGCCAGTAGTCGGACCTGGGGAGGGGTAGCAGAGACCCAGTACTTC. This translates into CASSRTWGGVAETQYF. The V and J genes are TRBV19 and TRBJ2-5, with 7 bases aligning to TRBD2. CDR3 length equals 16 residues. After removal of 5 bases from V and 4 bases from J, the junction contained 13 bases not matched to a gene. Germline loops: CDR1 LNHDA, CDR2 SQIVND (reference sequence).

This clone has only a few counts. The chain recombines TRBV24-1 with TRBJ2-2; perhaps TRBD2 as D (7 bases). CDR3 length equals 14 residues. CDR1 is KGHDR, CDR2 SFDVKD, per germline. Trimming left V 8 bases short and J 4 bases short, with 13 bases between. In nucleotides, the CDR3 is TGTGCCACCAAGAGGGGGGGCGGCACCGGGGAGCTGTTTTTT. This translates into CATKRGGGTGELFF.

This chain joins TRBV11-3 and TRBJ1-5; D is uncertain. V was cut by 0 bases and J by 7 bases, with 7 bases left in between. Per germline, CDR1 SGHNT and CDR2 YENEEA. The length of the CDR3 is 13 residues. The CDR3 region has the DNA TGTGCCAGCAGCTTAGATAGTTGGCAGCCCCAGCATTTT. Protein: CASSLDSWQPQHF.

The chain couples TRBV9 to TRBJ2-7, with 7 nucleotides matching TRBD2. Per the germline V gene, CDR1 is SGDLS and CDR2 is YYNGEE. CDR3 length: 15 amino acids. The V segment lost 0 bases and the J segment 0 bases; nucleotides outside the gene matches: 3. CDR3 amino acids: CASSVGSGASYEQYF. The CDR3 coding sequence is TGTGCCAGCAGCGTAGGCAGCGGGGCCTCCTACGAGCAGTACTTC.

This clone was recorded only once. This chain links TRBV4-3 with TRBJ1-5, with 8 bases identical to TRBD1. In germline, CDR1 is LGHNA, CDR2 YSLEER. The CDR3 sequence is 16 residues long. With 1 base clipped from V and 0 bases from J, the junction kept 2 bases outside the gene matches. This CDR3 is CASSQGTGYSNQPQHF. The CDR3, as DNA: TGCGCCAGCAGCCAAGGGACAGGGTATAGCAATCAGCCCCAGCATTTT.

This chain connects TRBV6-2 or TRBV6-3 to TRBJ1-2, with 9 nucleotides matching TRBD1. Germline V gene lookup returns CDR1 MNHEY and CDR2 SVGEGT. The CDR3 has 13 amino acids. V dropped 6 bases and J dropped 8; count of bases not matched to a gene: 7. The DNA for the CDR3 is TGTGCCAGCAGCGACCGGGACAGGGTGGGCTACACCTTC. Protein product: CASSDRDRVGYTF.

CDR3 loop: CASSVGRGQGAHTEAFF. For the CDR3, the DNA is TGTGCCAGCAGCGTAGGTCGGGGACAGGGGGCTCACACTGAAGCTTTCTTT. This chain uses TRBV9 with TRBJ1-1; 12 bases match TRBD1. Germline lookup yields CDR1 SGDLS and CDR2 YYNGEE. Trimming at V came to 0 bases and at J to 3 bases, leaving 6 bases not matched to a gene. CDR3 size: 17 residues.

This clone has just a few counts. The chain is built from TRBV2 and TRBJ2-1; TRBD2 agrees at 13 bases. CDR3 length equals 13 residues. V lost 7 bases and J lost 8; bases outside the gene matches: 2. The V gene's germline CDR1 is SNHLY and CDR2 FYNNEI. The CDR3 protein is CASTGLAGDEQFF. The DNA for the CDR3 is TGTGCCAGCACAGGACTAGCGGGAGATGAGCAGTTCTTC.

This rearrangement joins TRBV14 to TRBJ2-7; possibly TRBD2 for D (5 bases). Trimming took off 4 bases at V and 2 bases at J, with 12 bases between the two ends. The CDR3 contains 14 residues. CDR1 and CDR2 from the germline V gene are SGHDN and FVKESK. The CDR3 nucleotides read TGTGCCAGCAGCCGCCAGGAGGTCCCCTACGAGCAGTACTTC. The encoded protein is CASSRQEVPYEQYF.

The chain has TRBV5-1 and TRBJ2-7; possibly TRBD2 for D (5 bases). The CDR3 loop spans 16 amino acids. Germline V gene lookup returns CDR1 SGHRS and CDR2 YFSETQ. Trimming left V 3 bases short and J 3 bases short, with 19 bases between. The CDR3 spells CASSSSPGLAGYEQYF. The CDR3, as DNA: TGCGCCAGCAGCTCATCCCCAGGACTGGCTGGCTACGAGCAGTACTTC.

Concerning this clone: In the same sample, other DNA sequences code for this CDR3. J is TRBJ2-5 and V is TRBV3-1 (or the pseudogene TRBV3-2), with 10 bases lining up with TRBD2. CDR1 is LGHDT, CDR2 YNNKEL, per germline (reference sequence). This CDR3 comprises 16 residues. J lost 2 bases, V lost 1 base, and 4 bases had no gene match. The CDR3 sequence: CASSQGLAGAQETQYF. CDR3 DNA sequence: TGTGCCAGCAGCCAAGGGCTAGCGGGAGCACAAGAGACCCAGTACTTC.

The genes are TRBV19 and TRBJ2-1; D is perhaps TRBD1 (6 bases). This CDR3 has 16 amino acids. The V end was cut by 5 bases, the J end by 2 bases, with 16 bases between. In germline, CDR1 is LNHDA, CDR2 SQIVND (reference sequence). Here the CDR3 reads CASSAQTGNPYNEQFF. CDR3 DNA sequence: TGTGCCAGTAGTGCTCAAACAGGGAATCCCTACAATGAGCAGTTCTTC.

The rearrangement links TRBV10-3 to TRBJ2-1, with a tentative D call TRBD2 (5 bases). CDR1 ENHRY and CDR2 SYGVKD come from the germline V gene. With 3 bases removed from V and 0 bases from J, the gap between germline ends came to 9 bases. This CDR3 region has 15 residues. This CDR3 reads CAISEAALSYNEQFF. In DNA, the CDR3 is TGTGCCATCAGTGAAGCGGCACTCTCCTACAATGAGCAGTTCTTC.

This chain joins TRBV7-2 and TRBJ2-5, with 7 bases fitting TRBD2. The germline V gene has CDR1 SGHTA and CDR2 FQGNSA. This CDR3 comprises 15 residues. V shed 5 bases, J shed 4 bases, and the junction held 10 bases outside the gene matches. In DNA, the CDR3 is TGTGCCAGCAGCCCTTTTACGCGGGAGATAGAGACCCAGTACTTC. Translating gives CASSPFTREIETQYF.

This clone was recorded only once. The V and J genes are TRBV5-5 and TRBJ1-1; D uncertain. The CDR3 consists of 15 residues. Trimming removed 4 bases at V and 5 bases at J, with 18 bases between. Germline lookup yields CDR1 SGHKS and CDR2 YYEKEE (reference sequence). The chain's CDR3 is CASSQRDTFSTEAFF. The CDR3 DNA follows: TGTGCCAGCAGCCAACGAGACACGTTTTCAACTGAAGCTTTCTTT.

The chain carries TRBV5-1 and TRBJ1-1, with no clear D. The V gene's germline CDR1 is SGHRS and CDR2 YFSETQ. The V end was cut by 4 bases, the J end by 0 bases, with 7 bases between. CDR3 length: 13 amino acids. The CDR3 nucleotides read TGCGCCAGCAGCGTTCCTTTGAACACTGAAGCTTTCTTT. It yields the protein CASSVPLNTEAFF.

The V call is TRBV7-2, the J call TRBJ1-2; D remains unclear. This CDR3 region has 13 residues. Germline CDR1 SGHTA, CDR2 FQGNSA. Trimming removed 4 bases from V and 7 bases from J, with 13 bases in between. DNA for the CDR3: TGTGCCAGCAGCTACGCGCGGCTAATTGGCTACACCTTC. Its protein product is CASSYARLIGYTF.

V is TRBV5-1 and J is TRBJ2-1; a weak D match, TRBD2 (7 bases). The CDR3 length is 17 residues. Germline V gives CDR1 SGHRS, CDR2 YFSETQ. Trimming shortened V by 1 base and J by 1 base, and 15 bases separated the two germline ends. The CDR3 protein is CASSLSAGAMSYNEQFF. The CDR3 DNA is TGCGCCAGCAGCTTGTCGGCGGGGGCAATGTCCTACAATGAGCAGTTCTTC.

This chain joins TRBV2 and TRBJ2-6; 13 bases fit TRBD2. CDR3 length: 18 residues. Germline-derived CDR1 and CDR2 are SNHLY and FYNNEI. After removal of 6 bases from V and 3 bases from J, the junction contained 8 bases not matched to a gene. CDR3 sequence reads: CASRVTSGRKFGANVLTF. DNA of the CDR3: TGTGCCAGCAGGGTGACTAGCGGGAGGAAATTTGGGGCCAACGTCCTGACTTTC. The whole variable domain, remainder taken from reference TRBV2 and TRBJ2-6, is EPEVTQTPSHQVTQMGQEVILRCVPISNHLYFYWYRQILGQKVEFLVSFYNNEISEKSEIFDDQFSVERPDGSNFTLKIRSTKLEDSAMYFCASRVTSGRKFGANVLTFGAGSRLTVL.

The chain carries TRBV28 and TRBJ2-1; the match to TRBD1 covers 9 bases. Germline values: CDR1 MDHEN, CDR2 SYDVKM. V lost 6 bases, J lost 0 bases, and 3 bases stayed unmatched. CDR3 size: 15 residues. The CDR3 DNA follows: TGTGCCAGCAGGCTGACAGGGGGCTCCTACAATGAGCAGTTCTTC. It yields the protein CASRLTGGSYNEQFF.

Here the CDR3 reads CASSLRQTNTEAFF. CDR3 DNA: TGTGCCAGCAGTTTGAGACAGACAAACACTGAAGCTTTCTTT. The chain is built from TRBV27 and TRBJ1-1; a possible D gene is TRBD1 (5 bases). Per the germline V gene, CDR1 is MNHEY and CDR2 is SMNVEV (reference sequence). The CDR3 consists of 14 residues. V dropped 3 bases and J dropped 2 bases, with 10 bases sitting between them.

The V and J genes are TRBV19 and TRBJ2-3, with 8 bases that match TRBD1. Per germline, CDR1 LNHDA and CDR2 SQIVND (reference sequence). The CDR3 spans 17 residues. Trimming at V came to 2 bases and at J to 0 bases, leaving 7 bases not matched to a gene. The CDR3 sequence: CASSIIGTGASTDTQYF. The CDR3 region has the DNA TGTGCCAGTAGTATAATCGGGACAGGCGCAAGCACAGATACGCAGTATTTT.

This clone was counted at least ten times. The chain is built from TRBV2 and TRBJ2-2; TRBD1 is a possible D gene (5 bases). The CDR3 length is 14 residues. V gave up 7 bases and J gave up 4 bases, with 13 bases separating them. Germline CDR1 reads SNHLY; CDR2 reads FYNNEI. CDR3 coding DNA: TGTGCCAGCACTTGGGGCGCCGGCACCGGGGAGCTGTTTTTT. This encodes CASTWGAGTGELFF.